The present entry profiles one TCR beta chain with its context. The antigen is undetermined. This entry is derived from a study of Ad26.COV2.S vaccination and SARS-CoV-2 variants. Notes on the study in general: Substantial post-vaccination breadth of spike-specific CD8+ and CD4+ T cell responses was reported. Placebo recipients showed lower spike-specific TCR breadth than vaccinees.

CDR3 size: 8 residues. Here immunoSEQ multiplex PCR was the method, and the copy in TCRdb shows in-frame clones only, minus some. The sample includes more than 150,000 clones, around 88% of them seen just once. This sequence originates from a human donor who had recovered from COVID-19. The chain employs TRBV21-1 and TRBJ1-2. TRBV21-1 is flagged as a pseudogene. Sequenced material: peripheral blood, taken after recovery from COVID-19. The CDR3 region has the DNA TGTGAGGGCTATGGCTACACCTTC. It translates to CEGYGYTF.